The T cell receptor (beta chain) described here comes from a study of OX40 agonist ivuxolimab in advanced cancers. For the study at large: Patients treated during dose escalation were battling hepatocellular carcinoma, melanoma, renal cell or head and neck cancer.

TCRdb's table, derived via immunoSEQ multiplex PCR, lists solely in-frame clones and lacks some. Here the sample spans 20,000 to 25,000 clones, approximately 90% being singletons. Trimming cost V 6 bases and J 1 base, with 13 bases left between them. Germline values: CDR1 MNHNS, CDR2 SASEGT. The CDR3 consists of 15 residues. As to this clone: Its specificity is unknown.

Blood got drawn at baseline, again on cycle 4 day 1, and then on cycle 7 day 1. General study findings and limits: Also present in some nonresponders was a low level of normalized T-cell clonal expansion.

The clonotype comes from an adult with an advanced solid tumor such as melanoma, head and neck, liver or kidney cancer. The V and J genes are TRBV6-1 and TRBJ1-3; D not certain. The specimen comprised CD4+ or CD8+ T cells sorted from blood, sampled in a trial of the OX40 agonist ivuxolimab. The CDR3 region is CASSPSPRSGNTIYF. The DNA of the CDR3 is TGTGCCAGCAGCCCCAGTCCCAGATCTGGAAACACCATATATTTT.